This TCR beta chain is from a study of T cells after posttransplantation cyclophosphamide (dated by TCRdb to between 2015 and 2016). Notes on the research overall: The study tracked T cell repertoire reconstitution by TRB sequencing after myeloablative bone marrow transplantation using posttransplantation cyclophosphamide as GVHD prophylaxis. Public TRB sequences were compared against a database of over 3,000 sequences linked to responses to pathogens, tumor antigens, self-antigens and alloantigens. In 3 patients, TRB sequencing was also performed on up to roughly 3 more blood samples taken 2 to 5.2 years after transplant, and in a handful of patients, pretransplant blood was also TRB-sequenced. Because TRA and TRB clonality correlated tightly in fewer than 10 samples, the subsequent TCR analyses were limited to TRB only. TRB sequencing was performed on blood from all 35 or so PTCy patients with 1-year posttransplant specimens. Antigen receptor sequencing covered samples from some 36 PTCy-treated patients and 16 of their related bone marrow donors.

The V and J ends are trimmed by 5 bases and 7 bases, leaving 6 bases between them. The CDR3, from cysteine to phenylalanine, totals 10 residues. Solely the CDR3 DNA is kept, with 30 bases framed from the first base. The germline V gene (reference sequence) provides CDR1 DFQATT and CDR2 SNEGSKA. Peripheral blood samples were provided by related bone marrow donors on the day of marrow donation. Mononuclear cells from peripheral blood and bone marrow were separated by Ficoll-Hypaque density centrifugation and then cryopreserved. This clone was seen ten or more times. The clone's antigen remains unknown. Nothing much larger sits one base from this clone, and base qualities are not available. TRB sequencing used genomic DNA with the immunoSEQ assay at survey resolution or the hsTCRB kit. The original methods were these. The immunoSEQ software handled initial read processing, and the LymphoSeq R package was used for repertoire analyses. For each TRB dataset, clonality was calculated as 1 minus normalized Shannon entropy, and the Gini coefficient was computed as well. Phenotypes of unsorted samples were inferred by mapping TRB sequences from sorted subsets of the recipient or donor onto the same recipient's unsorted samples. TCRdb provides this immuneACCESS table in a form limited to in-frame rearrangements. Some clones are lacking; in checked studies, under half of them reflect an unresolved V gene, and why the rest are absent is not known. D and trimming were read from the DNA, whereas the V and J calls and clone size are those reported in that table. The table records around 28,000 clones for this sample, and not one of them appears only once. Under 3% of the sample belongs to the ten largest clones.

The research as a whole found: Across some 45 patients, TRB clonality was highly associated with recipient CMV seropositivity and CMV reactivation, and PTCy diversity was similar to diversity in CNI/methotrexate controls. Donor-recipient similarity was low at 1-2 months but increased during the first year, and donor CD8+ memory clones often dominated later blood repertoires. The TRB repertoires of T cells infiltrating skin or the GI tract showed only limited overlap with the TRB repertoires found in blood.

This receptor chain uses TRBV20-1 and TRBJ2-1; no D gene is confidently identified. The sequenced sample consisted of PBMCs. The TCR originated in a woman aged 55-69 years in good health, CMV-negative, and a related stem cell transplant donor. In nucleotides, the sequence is TGCAGTGCTTACAAGAATGAGCAGTTCTTC. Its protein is CSAYKNEQFF.